Below, 12 T cell receptor beta chains from the same sample are listed, as sequenced in a study of cytomegalovirus exposure and HLA in healthy donors. Use of 60 Vbeta and 13 Jbeta primers characterized the PCR. The assay was immunoSEQ multiplex PCR, and TCRdb's table has in-frame clones only and misses some. The sample consists of 90,000 to 100,000 clones, more than 75% of them appearing once. Sequences were obtained from PBMCs. All receptors derive from a man aged 18 to 30 in good health and CMV-seronegative.

In regard to this clone: The junction differs from germline at one of its ends, possibly a read error. The chain couples TRBV9 to TRBJ2-1; the D is unclear. There are 14 residues in the CDR3. Per the germline V gene, CDR1 is SGDLS and CDR2 is YYNGEE. The CDR3 DNA follows: TGTGCCAGCAGCGTAGGGGTTGCCTCGGGTCTTTTGATCTTC. As protein: CASSVGVASGLLIF.

This chain uses TRBV19 with TRBJ2-3; perhaps TRBD1 as D (5 bases). The germline V gene encodes CDR1 LNHDA and CDR2 SQIVND (reference sequence). Trimming shortened V by 7 bases and J by 0 bases, and 8 bases separated the two germline ends. The CDR3 covers 13 residues. The CDR3, as DNA: TGTGCCAGTATACAGGACAGCACAGATACGCAGTATTTT. Protein sequence: CASIQDSTDTQYF.

The rearrangement uses TRBV19 and TRBJ1-1; tentatively, D is TRBD1 (6 bases). V lost 5 bases and J 2 bases, leaving 12 bases between the germline ends. The CDR3 consists of 14 residues. Germline V gene lookup returns CDR1 LNHDA and CDR2 SQIVND (reference sequence). CDR3 protein: CASSLGQSNTEAFF. The CDR3 DNA follows: TGTGCCAGTAGTTTGGGACAAAGCAACACTGAAGCTTTCTTT.

A note on this clone: The same CDR3 can be traced to other DNA sequences in this sample. The chain uses TRBV5-6 and TRBJ1-4; TRBD1 agrees at 10 bases. J was trimmed by 14 bases and V by 4 bases; bases with no gene match: 11. This CDR3 has 14 amino acids. The germline CDR1 and CDR2 sequences are SGHDT and YYEEEE. The CDR3 DNA is TGTGCCAGCAGCATCGGGACAGGGGCTGGAAAGCTGTTTTTT. This sequence encodes CASSIGTGAGKLFF.

The J gene is TRBJ1-4, the V gene TRBV5-6, with TRBD1 identical over 7 bases. Germline CDR1 SGHDT, CDR2 YYEEEE. Trimming cost V 6 bases and J 7 bases; bases outside gene matches: 9. The CDR3 extends over 14 amino acids. The CDR3 is CASNIARGVEKLFF. The DNA of the CDR3 is TGTGCCAGCAACATCGCCAGGGGGGTTGAAAAACTGTTTTTT.

The chain has TRBV7-8 and TRBJ2-5; 7 positions match TRBD1. With the DNA end fitting TRBJ2-7 better, the J assignment may be wrong. CDR1 is SGHVS and CDR2 is FQNEAQ in the germline V gene. The CDR3 is 17 residues long. As DNA, the CDR3 is TGTGCCAGCAGCTTAGCGCGTATGGGACAGATTTCCTACGAGCAGTACTTC. It yields the protein CASSLARMGQISYEQYF.

CDR3: CASSPQGTDTQYF. In nucleotides, the CDR3 is TGCGCCAGCAGCCCACAGGGCACAGATACGCAGTATTTT. The chain joins TRBV5-1 to TRBJ2-3; the D gene is possibly TRBD1 (5 bases). Trimming pared 4 bases from V and 1 base from J, leaving 7 bases between. Germline assignment: CDR1 SGHRS and CDR2 YFSETQ. This CDR3 has 13 amino acids.

This chain uses TRBV13 with TRBJ1-4; possible D gene TRBD1, 6 bases. CDR1 and CDR2 (germline): PRHDT, FYEKMQ (reference sequence). Trimming left V 5 bases short and J 6 bases short, with 16 bases between. The CDR3 has 15 residues. The CDR3 is CASSAGGGRYEKLFF. The CDR3 nucleotides are TGTGCCAGCAGCGCCGGGGGGGGGCGGTATGAAAAACTGTTTTTT.

This clone was observed a few times. The rearrangement links TRBV4-1 to TRBJ1-1, with D unresolved. V lost 4 bases and J lost 1, with 10 bases in between. The CDR3 totals 14 residues. Germline V gene lookup returns CDR1 MGHRA and CDR2 YSYEKL. CDR3 protein: CASSPYQENTEAFF. CDR3 DNA sequence: TGCGCCAGCAGCCCCTATCAGGAGAACACTGAAGCTTTCTTT.

The CDR3 DNA reads as TGTGCCAGCAGCTCGCCGACAGGGGCGAACACTGAAGCTTTCTTT. Protein product: CASSSPTGANTEAFF. This chain links TRBV5-4 with TRBJ1-1; the match to TRBD1 covers 8 bases. Trimming cost V 3 bases and J 1 base; bases outside gene matches: 5. CDR3 length: 15 amino acids. Germline V gives CDR1 SGHNT, CDR2 YYREEE (reference sequence).

The V gene is TRBV28, the J gene TRBJ1-1; perhaps TRBD1 as D (6 bases). Germline assignment: CDR1 MDHEN and CDR2 SYDVKM. The CDR3 totals 14 residues. V lost 5 bases, J lost 0 bases, and 10 bases lay in between. CDR3 DNA sequence: TGTGCCAGCAGTCGGACAGCCTTGAACACTGAAGCTTTCTTT. Its protein product is CASSRTALNTEAFF.

The chain links TRBV7-8 to TRBJ2-1; 8 nucleotides line up with TRBD2. V shed 5 bases, J shed 4 bases, and the junction held 19 bases outside the gene matches. The CDR3 sequence is 19 residues long. CDR1 is SGHVS and CDR2 is FQNEAQ in the germline V gene. CDR3 residues: CASSRTPTVGLAGYNEQFF. For the CDR3, the DNA is TGTGCCAGCAGCCGAACCCCCACGGTAGGCCTAGCGGGTTACAATGAGCAGTTCTTC.